The rows below give T cell receptor beta chains drawn from one sample of a study of cytotoxic CD8 clonotypes in ibrutinib-treated CLL. Method: immunoSEQ multiplex PCR; TCRdb's copy keeps in-frame clones and lacks some. The table includes nearly 300,000 clones, about 72% detected once. This material consisted of PBMCs, taken at disease progression, from a patient treated with ibrutinib. These receptors all come from a human donor with chronic lymphocytic leukemia. Both conserved end residues are part of each CDR3. The D gene is left open where the match is weak. Clone size is shown for a subset of rows, as once, few, many or a class of expanded clone.

v_call	j_call	d_call	clone_size	cdr3_nt	cdr3_aa
TRBV6-4	TRBJ2-1	TRBD2	NA	TGTGCCAGCAGTTTACTAGCGGGAGGTCCCCCTTACAATGAGCAGTTCTTC	CASSLLAGGPPYNEQFF
TRBV29-1	TRBJ2-3	NA	once	TGCAGCGTTTTGGGGGACTGGGAGGTGACAGATACGCAGTATTTT	CSVLGDWEVTDTQYF
TRBV2	TRBJ1-1	NA	few	TGTGCCAGCAGCGGAAACGGGGGGACTGAAGCTTTCTTT	CASSGNGGTEAFF
TRBV21-1	TRBJ1-2	NA	few	TGTGCCAGCAGGGCGACAGGGGCGGACTATGGCTACACCTTC	CASRATGADYGYTF
TRBV7-9	TRBJ2-2	NA	NA	TGTGCCAGCAGCTTAGCGCTTACAGGTCGTAAAACCGGGGAGCTGTTTTTT	CASSLALTGRKTGELFF
TRBV27	TRBJ2-3	NA	NA	TGTGCCAGCAGCCGTTTTTCGGGGGCTAGCACAGATACGCAGTATTTT	CASSRFSGASTDTQYF
TRBV15	TRBJ2-5	NA	NA	TGTGCCACCAGCCTAGGACGCAGGGGACGAGAGACCCAGTACTTC	CATSLGRRGRETQYF
TRBV9	TRBJ2-3	TRBD2	NA	TGTGCCAGCAGCGTAACCCCCTCGGGAGGGCCTATCGGAGATACGCAGTATTTT	CASSVTPSGGPIGDTQYF
TRBV6-5	TRBJ2-7	NA	NA	TGTGCCAGCAGTTACCTCCAGAGGGGATCCTACGAGCAGTACTTC	CASSYLQRGSYEQYF
TRBV5-1	TRBJ2-7	NA	few	TGCGCCAGCAGCCTCCGAAGGGGCGAGCAGTACTTC	CASSLRRGEQYF
TRBV7-9	TRBJ2-7	NA	NA	TGTGCCAGCAGCTCCGCGGGACGCTCCTACGAGCAGTACTTC	CASSSAGRSYEQYF
TRBV5-6	TRBJ1-1	NA	NA	TGTGCCAGCACCGGACTCCAGGGCAACACTGAAGCTTTCTTT	CASTGLQGNTEAFF
TRBV9	TRBJ1-2	NA	NA	TGTGCCAGCAGCGTAGGGGGCAGGGGCATTGGCTACACCTTC	CASSVGGRGIGYTF
TRBV27	TRBJ2-3	TRBD2	NA	TGTGCCAGCACCGGTAGCGGGAGTGATACGCAGTATTTT	CASTGSGSDTQYF
TRBV5-6	TRBJ2-5	NA	NA	TGTGCCAGCAGGCGATTAGGGGGGTGGGAAAAAGAGACCCAGTACTTC	CASRRLGGWEKETQYF